The next 7 T cell receptor beta chains were all read from a single sample in a study of tumor and adjacent non-tumor tissue in lung cancer. A modified ARM-PCR protocol with three rounds of nested PCR amplified TCRbeta. TCRdb itself ran the multiplex PCR reads through MiXCR, one entry per CDR3 protein. Of 75,000 to 80,000 distinct CDR3 sequences in the sample, just over 75% were seen once. RNA was extracted from bulk tissue without any cell sorting. This non-tumor lung sample came from over 3 cm beyond the tumor edge. Source material: distant non-tumor lung tissue. The receptor source for this set is a man aged 65 to 79 with non-small cell lung cancer.

This clonotype was seen just once. Sequence at one end of the junction differs from germline and may be a read error. The chain carries TRBV14 and TRBJ2-7; 7 bases are a match to TRBD1. The germline CDR1 and CDR2 sequences are SGHDN and FVKESK. The length of the CDR3 is 14 residues. The CDR3 loop is CARRHLNRAGGYSF. Here the CDR3 DNA reads TGTGCTAGAAGACACCTCAATAGGGCAGGGGGTTATTCTTTC.

This clonotype has only one observation. One end of the junction varies from germline; a read error may be responsible. The rearrangement joins TRBV29-1 to TRBJ2-3, with D perhaps TRBD2 (7 bases). The V gene's germline CDR1 is SQVTM and CDR2 ANQGSEA. This CDR3 spans 12 amino acids. The CDR3 DNA follows: TGCAGCATGAGGGGGGGCACAGATGCGCAGTATTTT. This encodes CSMRGGTDAQYF.

Worth noting for this clonotype: An end of the junction does not agree with germline; a read error may underlie this. The chain is built from TRBV11-3 and TRBJ2-2; D might be TRBD2 (5 bases). Germline V gene lookup returns CDR1 SGHNT and CDR2 YENEEA. The CDR3 has 16 residues. The CDR3 coding sequence is TGTGCCAGCAACGGCCGGGCGGTAGCGAGGGCCGGGGAGCTATTTTTT. It encodes CASNGRAVARAGELFF.

This clonotype has only a few counts. Here the CDR3 reads CACIFRDRSLNTEAFF. The CDR3 nucleotides are TGTGCCTGCATCTTCCGGGACAGATCCCTGAACACTGAAGCTTTCTTT. The V gene is TRBV11-3, the J gene TRBJ1-1; 7 nucleotides line up with TRBD1. The length of the CDR3 is 16 residues. V shed 11 bases and J 0 bases; nucleotides not matched to a gene: 15. Germline V gene lookup returns CDR1 SGHNT and CDR2 YENEEA.

This clonotype was found once. A read error may account for a junction end that differs from germline. This chain uses TRBV5-5 with TRBJ1-1; D ambiguous. Germline values: CDR1 SGHKS, CDR2 YYEKEE (reference sequence). This CDR3 contains 13 residues. The CDR3 loop reads CVSSLWLNTEAFF. The DNA for the CDR3 is TGTGTCAGCAGCTTATGGCTGAACACTGAAGCTTTCTTT. The full variable domain, rest sourced from reference TRBV5-5 and TRBJ1-1, is DAGVTQSPTHLIKTRGQQVTLRCSPISGHKSVSWYQQVLGQGPQFIFQYYEKEERGRGNFPDRFSARQFPNYSSELNVNALLLGDSALYLCVSSLWLNTEAFFGQGTRLTVV.

This clonotype was seen a few times. The chain links TRBV29-1 to TRBJ2-5; D unclear. V lost 6 bases and J 14 bases, leaving 25 bases between the germline ends. The germline gives CDR1 SQVTM, CDR2 ANQGSEA. The CDR3 loop spans 13 amino acids. The CDR3 DNA is TGCAGCGTGACTGACCGGTTCCAAGAGAGCCACTACTTC. Protein sequence: CSVTDRFQESHYF.

Regarding this clonotype: A junction end diverges from the germline sequence, so it may reflect a read error. The chain carries TRBV29-1 and TRBJ2-7, with TRBD2 as a possible D gene (6 bases). CDR1 is SQVTM and CDR2 is ANQGSEA in the germline V gene. The CDR3 has 13 residues. CDR3 DNA sequence: TGTAACGTGCGACGGGGGACCTCCTACGACCAGTACTTC. Amino acids: CNVRRGTSYDQYF.